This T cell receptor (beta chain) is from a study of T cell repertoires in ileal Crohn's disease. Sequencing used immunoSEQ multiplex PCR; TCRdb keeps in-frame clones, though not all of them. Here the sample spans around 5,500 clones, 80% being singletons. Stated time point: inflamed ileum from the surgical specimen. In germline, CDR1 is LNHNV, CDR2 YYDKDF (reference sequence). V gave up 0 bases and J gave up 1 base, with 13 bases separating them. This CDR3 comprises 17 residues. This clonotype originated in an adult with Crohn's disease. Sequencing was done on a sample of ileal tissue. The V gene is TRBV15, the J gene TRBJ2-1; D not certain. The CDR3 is CATSRDFGRRSYNEQFF. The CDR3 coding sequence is TGTGCCACCAGCAGAGATTTTGGCAGAAGATCCTACAATGAGCAGTTCTTC.